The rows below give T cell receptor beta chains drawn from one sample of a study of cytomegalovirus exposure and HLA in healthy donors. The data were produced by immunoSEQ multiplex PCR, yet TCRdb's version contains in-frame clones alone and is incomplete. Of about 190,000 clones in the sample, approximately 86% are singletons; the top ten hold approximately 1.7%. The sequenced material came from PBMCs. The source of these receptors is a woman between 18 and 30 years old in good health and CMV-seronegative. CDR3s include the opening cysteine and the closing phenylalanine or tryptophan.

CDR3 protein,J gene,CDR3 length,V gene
CASSPAGGRNIQYF,TRBJ2-4,14,TRBV14
CASSSDWTGGYSYEQYF,TRBJ2-7,17,TRBV28
CASSVSGRPETQYF,TRBJ2-5,14,TRBV9
CATKGTANTGELFF,TRBJ2-2,14,TRBV10-3
CSVEGLWGSGGPYNEQFF,TRBJ2-1,18,TRBV29-1
CAWSAAWASSYEQYF,TRBJ2-7,15,TRBV30
CASSGRQGAYEQYF,TRBJ2-7,14,TRBV11-3
CASSLVTGAPYEQYF,TRBJ2-7,15,TRBV5-5
CATSRDARGAGNEQYF,TRBJ2-7,16,TRBV15
CAIRDRGQGYTF,TRBJ1-2,12,TRBV10-3
CASRSGVGVNQPQHF,TRBJ1-5,15,TRBV28
CASSMGQEYTGELFF,TRBJ2-2,15,TRBV7-9
CASSQTRKYPQTQYF,TRBJ2-5,15,TRBV7-8
CAGSPHLSGSYEQYF,TRBJ2-7,15,TRBV13
CASSTRLAGGSDTQYF,TRBJ2-3,16,TRBV7-9
CASSLEQTRPQHF,TRBJ1-5,13,TRBV11-2
CASSLYLYNEQFF,TRBJ2-1,13,TRBV4-2
CASSLGGQGFTGANVLTF,TRBJ2-6,18,TRBV7-6
CASSPGYTRGYTF,TRBJ1-2,13,TRBV19
CASSLDRGQDGYTF,TRBJ1-2,14,TRBV7-2
CASSPRTSGSNTGELFF,TRBJ2-2,17,TRBV7-9